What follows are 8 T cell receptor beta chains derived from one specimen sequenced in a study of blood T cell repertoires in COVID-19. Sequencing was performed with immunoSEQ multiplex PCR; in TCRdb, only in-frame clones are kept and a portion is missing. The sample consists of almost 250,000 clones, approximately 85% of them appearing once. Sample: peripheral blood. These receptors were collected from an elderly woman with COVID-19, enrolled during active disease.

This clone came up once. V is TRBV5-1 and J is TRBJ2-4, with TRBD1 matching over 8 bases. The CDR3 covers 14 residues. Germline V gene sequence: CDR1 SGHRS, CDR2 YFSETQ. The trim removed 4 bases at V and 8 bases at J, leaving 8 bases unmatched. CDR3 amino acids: CASSHGQGQDIQYF. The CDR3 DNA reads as TGCGCCAGCAGCCACGGACAGGGACAAGACATTCAGTACTTC. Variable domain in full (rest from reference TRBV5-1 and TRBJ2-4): KAGVTQTPRYLIKTRGQQVTLSCSPISGHRSVSWYQQTPGQGLQFLFEYFSETQRNKGNFPGRFSGRQFSNSRSEMNVSTLELGDSALYLCASSHGQGQDIQYFGAGTRLSVL.

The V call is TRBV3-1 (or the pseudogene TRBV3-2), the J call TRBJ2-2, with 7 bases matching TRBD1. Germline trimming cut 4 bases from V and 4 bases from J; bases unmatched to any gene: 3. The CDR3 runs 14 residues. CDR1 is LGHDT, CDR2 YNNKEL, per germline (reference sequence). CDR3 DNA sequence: TGTGCCAGCAGCCTACAGGGGATCACCGGGGAGCTGTTTTTT. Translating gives CASSLQGITGELFF.

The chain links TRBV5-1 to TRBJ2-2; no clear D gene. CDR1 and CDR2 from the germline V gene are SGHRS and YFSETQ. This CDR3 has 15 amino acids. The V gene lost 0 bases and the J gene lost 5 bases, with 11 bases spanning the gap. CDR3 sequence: CASSLEASGTGELFF. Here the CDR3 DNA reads TGCGCCAGCAGCTTGGAGGCCTCGGGTACCGGGGAGCTGTTTTTT.

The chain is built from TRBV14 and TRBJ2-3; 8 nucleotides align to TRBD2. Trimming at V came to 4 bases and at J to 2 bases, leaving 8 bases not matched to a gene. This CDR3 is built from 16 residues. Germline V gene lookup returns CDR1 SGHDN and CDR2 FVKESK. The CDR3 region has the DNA TGTGCCAGCAGCCGCTATAGCGGGGCTTCCACAGATACGCAGTATTTT. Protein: CASSRYSGASTDTQYF.

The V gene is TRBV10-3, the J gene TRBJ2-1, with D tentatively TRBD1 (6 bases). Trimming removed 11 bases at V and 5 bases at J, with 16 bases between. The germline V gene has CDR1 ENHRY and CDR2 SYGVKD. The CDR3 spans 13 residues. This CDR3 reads CASTQGRHNEQFF. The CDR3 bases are TGTGCCTCGACCCAGGGGCGACACAATGAGCAGTTCTTC.

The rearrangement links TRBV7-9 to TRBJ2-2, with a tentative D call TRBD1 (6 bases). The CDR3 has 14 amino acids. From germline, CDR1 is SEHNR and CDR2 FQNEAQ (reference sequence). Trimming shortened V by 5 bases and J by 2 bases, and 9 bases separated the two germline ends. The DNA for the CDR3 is TGTGCCAGCAGCCCACAGGGCAACACCGGGGAGCTGTTTTTT. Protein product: CASSPQGNTGELFF. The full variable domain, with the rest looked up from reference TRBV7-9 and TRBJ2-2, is DTGVSQNPRHKITKRGQNVTFRCDPISEHNRLYWYRQTLGQGPEFLTYFQNEAQLEKSRLLSDRFSAERPKGSFSTLEIQRTEQGDSAMYLCASSPQGNTGELFFGEGSRLTVL.

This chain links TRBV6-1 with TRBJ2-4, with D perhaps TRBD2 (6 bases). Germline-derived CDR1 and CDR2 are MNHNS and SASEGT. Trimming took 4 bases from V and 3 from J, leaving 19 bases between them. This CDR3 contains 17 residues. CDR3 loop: CASSANKLAFGKNIQYF. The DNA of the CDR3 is TGTGCCAGCAGTGCCAACAAACTAGCTTTTGGCAAAAACATTCAGTACTTC.

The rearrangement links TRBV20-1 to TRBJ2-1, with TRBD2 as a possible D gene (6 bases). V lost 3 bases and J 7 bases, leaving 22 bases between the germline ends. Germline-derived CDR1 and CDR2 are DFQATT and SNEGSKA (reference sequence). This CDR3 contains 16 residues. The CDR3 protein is CSASYSGTLARNEQFF. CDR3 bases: TGCAGTGCTAGTTACTCCGGGACTCTCGCCCGGAATGAGCAGTTCTTC.